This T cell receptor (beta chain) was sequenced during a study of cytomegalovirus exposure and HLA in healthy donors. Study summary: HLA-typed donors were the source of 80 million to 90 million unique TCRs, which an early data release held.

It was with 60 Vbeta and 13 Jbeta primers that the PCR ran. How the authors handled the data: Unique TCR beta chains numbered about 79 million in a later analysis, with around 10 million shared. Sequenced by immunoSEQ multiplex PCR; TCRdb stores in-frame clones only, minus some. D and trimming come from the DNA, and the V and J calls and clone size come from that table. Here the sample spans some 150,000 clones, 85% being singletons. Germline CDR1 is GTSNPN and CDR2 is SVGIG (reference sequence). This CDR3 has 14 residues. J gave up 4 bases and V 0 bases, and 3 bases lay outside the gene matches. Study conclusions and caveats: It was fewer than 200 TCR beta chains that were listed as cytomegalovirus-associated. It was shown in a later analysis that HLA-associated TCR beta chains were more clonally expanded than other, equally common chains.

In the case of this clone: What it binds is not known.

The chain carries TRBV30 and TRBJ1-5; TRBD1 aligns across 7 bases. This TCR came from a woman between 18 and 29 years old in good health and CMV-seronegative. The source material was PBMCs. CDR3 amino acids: CAWSVGTANQPQHF. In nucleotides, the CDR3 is TGTGCCTGGAGTGTGGGGACAGCTAATCAGCCCCAGCATTTT. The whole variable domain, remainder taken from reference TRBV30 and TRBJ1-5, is SQTIHQWPATLVQPVGSPLSLECTVEGTSNPNLYWYRQAAGRGLQLLFYSVGIGQISSEVPQNLSASRPQDRQFILSSKKLLLSDSGFYLCAWSVGTANQPQHFGDGTRLSIL.